The 26 T cell receptor beta chains below come from one sample, sequenced in a study of T cells in Graves' hyperthyroidism and ophthalmopathy. Amplification targeted TCR beta CDR3 regions from RNA transcripts. RT-PCR in the first round (using the HTBI primer set) targeted the TCR CDR3. TCRdb redid the calling of the multiplex PCR reads with MiXCR, one entry per CDR3 protein. This table has approximately 370,000 distinct CDR3 sequences, about 15% appearing once. Sequences were obtained from blood. The receptors stem from a woman between 25 and 40 years old with Graves' hyperthyroidism.

This sequence joins TRBV6-1 and TRBJ1-5; D is ambiguous. Trimming stripped 8 bases from V and 2 bases from J, with 16 bases between. Germline V lookup: CDR1 MNHNS, CDR2 SASEGT. This CDR3 is 15 amino acids long. CDR3 DNA sequence: TGTGCCAGCTCCCACCGGAGGGATGGCAATCAGCCCCAGCATTTT. It codes for CASSHRRDGNQPQHF.

This clonotype was recorded a few times. This chain links TRBV7-2 with TRBJ2-7, with TRBD2 matching 10 bases. Germline CDR1 and CDR2: SGHTA and FQGNSA. CDR3 length: 17 amino acids. Trimming removed 0 bases from V and 6 bases from J; junction bases left unmatched: 11. CDR3: CASSLARLAGAPIEQYF. The CDR3 DNA reads TGTGCCAGCAGCTTAGCGCGGCTAGCGGGAGCCCCTATCGAGCAGTACTTC.

This clonotype has more than one count but fewer than ten. The genes are TRBV5-1 and TRBJ2-7; D is unresolved. The CDR3 has 14 amino acids. CDR1 is SGHRS, CDR2 YFSETQ, per germline. Deletions cut 3 bases from V and 1 base from J, with 11 bases between. CDR3 in DNA: TGCGCCAGCAGCTCCCGGGCGGATTCCTACGAGCAGTACTTC. Translation gives CASSSRADSYEQYF.

CDR3 DNA sequence: TGTGCCAGCTCACCCGACGGTGGTGGCTATGGCTACACCTTC. This translates into CASSPDGGGYGYTF. The V and J genes are TRBV18 and TRBJ1-2; D not certain. In germline, CDR1 is KGHSH, CDR2 LQKENI. CDR3 size: 14 residues. Trimming took 3 bases from V and 4 from J, leaving 12 bases between them.

There are a few counts of this clonotype. The rearrangement joins TRBV11-2 to TRBJ2-6; either TRBD1 or TRBD2 may fit D (6 bases each). Germline CDR1 SGHAT, CDR2 FQNNGV. CDR3 length: 16 residues. V was cut by 4 bases and J by 0 bases, with 10 bases left in between. The CDR3 here is CASSSGGHSGANVLTF. The CDR3 nucleotides are TGTGCCAGCAGCTCCGGGGGCCACTCTGGGGCCAACGTCCTGACTTTC.

The table lists this clonotype with many counts. CDR3 amino acids: CATSDPGQGEGYGYTF. The CDR3 DNA reads TGTGCCACCAGTGACCCCGGACAGGGGGAGGGGTATGGCTACACCTTC. This chain uses TRBV24-1 with TRBJ1-2; TRBD1 agrees at 10 bases. J lost 5 bases, V lost 4 bases, and 9 bases had no gene match. This CDR3 spans 16 amino acids. Germline CDR1 reads KGHDR; CDR2 reads SFDVKD.

The V gene is TRBV12-3 or TRBV12-4, the J gene TRBJ1-2, with TRBD1 matching 8 bases. The CDR3 has 14 residues. V was clipped by 5 bases and J by 4 bases; unmatched bases: 6. CDR3 sequence reads: CASSGQGRSYGYTF. CDR3 nucleotide sequence: TGTGCCAGCAGTGGACAGGGAAGGAGCTATGGCTACACCTTC.

This clonotype was counted at least ten times. This chain uses TRBV28 with TRBJ1-5; maybe TRBD1 (6 bases). The CDR3 extends over 15 amino acids. Germline values: CDR1 MDHEN, CDR2 SYDVKM. Trimming pared 5 bases from V and 1 base from J, leaving 12 bases between. The chain's CDR3 is CASSRGVLSNQPQHF. The CDR3 coding sequence is TGTGCCAGCAGTAGGGGGGTTCTCAGCAATCAGCCCCAGCATTTT.

This clonotype was counted at least ten times. The rearrangement uses TRBV2 and TRBJ2-7, with TRBD1 identical over 9 bases. The trim removed 6 bases at V and 4 bases at J, leaving 10 bases unmatched. Germline CDR1 reads SNHLY; CDR2 reads FYNNEI. The CDR3 contains 15 residues. DNA for the CDR3: TGTGCCAGCAGCGATACTGGACAGGGGATGTACGAGCAGTACTTC. Protein: CASSDTGQGMYEQYF.

This clonotype was recorded at least ten times. The chain uses TRBV27 and TRBJ2-7, with unresolved D. CDR3 size: 13 residues. V was cut by 8 bases and J by 0 bases, with 11 bases left in between. CDR1 is MNHEY, CDR2 SMNVEV, per germline (reference sequence). The CDR3 loop reads CASYMIGSYEQYF. Written as DNA, the CDR3 is TGTGCCAGCTATATGATTGGCTCCTACGAGCAGTACTTC.

This clonotype was observed at least ten times. The chain combines TRBV12-3 or TRBV12-4 with TRBJ2-3; TRBD2 might be the D (6 bases). V was trimmed by 2 bases and J by 0 bases, leaving 15 bases between them. This CDR3 is 17 amino acids long. The CDR3 DNA follows: TGTGCCAGCAGTTTATACCCGAGCAGCGGGAGCACAGATACGCAGTATTTT. Translating gives CASSLYPSSGSTDTQYF.

The chain is built from TRBV20-1 and TRBJ2-1; TRBD2 agrees at 7 bases. The CDR3 contains 16 residues. Per germline, CDR1 DFQATT and CDR2 SNEGSKA (reference sequence). Trimming took 5 bases from V and 5 from J; bases not matched to a gene: 15. The CDR3 spells CSAVQLGTTDNNEQFF. The CDR3 DNA reads as TGCAGTGCTGTGCAGCTAGGGACTACTGACAACAATGAGCAGTTCTTC.

At least ten counts were recorded for this clonotype. The V and J genes are TRBV2 and TRBJ2-3; D is uncertain. V was shortened by 4 bases and J by 1 base, with 12 bases between the two germline ends. Germline values: CDR1 SNHLY, CDR2 FYNNEI. This CDR3 comprises 15 residues. The CDR3 here is CASSAATSGTDTQYF. In nucleotides, the CDR3 is TGTGCCAGCAGTGCGGCTACCTCTGGCACAGATACGCAGTATTTT. Combining the CDR3 with reference TRBV2 and TRBJ2-3 gives the whole variable domain EPEVTQTPSHQVTQMGQEVILRCVPISNHLYFYWYRQILGQKVEFLVSFYNNEISEKSEIFDDQFSVERPDGSNFTLKIRSTKLEDSAMYFCASSAATSGTDTQYFGPGTRLTVL.

This clonotype was seen ten or more times. This sequence joins TRBV3-1 and TRBJ2-7; D remains unclear. Germline V lookup: CDR1 LGHDT, CDR2 YNNKEL (reference sequence). The CDR3 spans 13 residues. The ends were cut back, 1 base at V and 5 bases at J, with 9 bases in the middle. This CDR3 is CASSQAGSNEQYF. The CDR3 nucleotides are TGTGCCAGCAGCCAAGCTGGGTCGAACGAGCAGTACTTC.

This clonotype has a count of ten or more. The DNA of the CDR3 is TGTGCCAGCAGTGATTCTAAATTCACAGATACGCAGTATTTT. This translates into CASSDSKFTDTQYF. The chain recombines TRBV2 with TRBJ2-3, with unresolved D. The germline CDR1 and CDR2 sequences are SNHLY and FYNNEI. The CDR3 covers 14 residues. Between the trimmed V and J ends, which lost 3 bases and 2 bases, there was a span of 9 bases.

This clonotype was seen a few times. This rearrangement joins TRBV29-1 to TRBJ1-4, with D uncertain. V lost 6 bases to trimming and J lost 6 bases, with 11 bases between them. This CDR3 is 12 amino acids long. Germline CDR1 reads SQVTM; CDR2 reads ANQGSEA. CDR3 region: CSVAGGDEKLFF. CDR3 bases: TGCAGCGTGGCTGGAGGCGATGAAAAACTGTTTTTT.

This clonotype occurred a few times. V and J are TRBV9 and TRBJ2-1; 9 nucleotides match TRBD2. The CDR3 runs to 16 residues. After removal of 0 bases from V and 5 bases from J, the junction contained 6 bases not matched to a gene. CDR1 SGDLS and CDR2 YYNGEE come from the germline V gene. This CDR3 reads CASSVGGRAGHNEQFF. The CDR3 nucleotides are TGTGCCAGCAGCGTAGGCGGGAGGGCCGGCCACAATGAGCAGTTCTTC.

This clonotype was counted at least ten times. V gene TRBV6-2 or TRBV6-3 combines with J gene TRBJ2-3; D call uncertain. V was cut by 6 bases and J by 5 bases, with 18 bases left in between. CDR3 size: 15 residues. The germline V gene encodes CDR1 MNHEY and CDR2 SVGEGT. The CDR3 DNA reads as TGTGCCAGCAGACAGCCCGGACCCCTCGGAGATACGCAGTATTTT. This gives the protein CASRQPGPLGDTQYF.

Many counts were recorded for this clonotype. The chain carries TRBV28 and TRBJ2-4, with 7 positions matching TRBD1. The CDR3 sequence is 14 residues long. From germline, CDR1 is MDHEN and CDR2 SYDVKM. V shed 5 bases and J 8 bases; nucleotides not matched to a gene: 9. The CDR3 spells CASSMNQGVDIQYF. The CDR3 region has the DNA TGTGCCAGCAGTATGAACCAGGGGGTTGACATTCAGTACTTC.

This clonotype was picked up many times. The chain's CDR3 is CASSQEGASGRADTQYF. CDR3 coding DNA: TGTGCCAGCAGCCAAGAAGGAGCTAGCGGGAGGGCAGATACGCAGTATTTT. V gene TRBV4-2 combines with J gene TRBJ2-3; 12 bases fit TRBD2. With V trimmed by 0 bases and J by 4 bases, 5 bases remained unmatched. The germline V gene encodes CDR1 LGHNA and CDR2 YNFKEQ. The CDR3 extends over 17 amino acids.

This clonotype was detected many times. The CDR3, as DNA: TGCAGTGCTATGGCGAATCCTGAAGCTTTCTTT. It translates to CSAMANPEAFF. The rearrangement links TRBV20-1 to TRBJ1-1; no clear D. The CDR3 is made up of 11 amino acids. Germline loops: CDR1 DFQATT, CDR2 SNEGSKA (reference sequence). Trimming shortened V by 4 bases and J by 6 bases, and 9 bases separated the two germline ends.

This clonotype was seen only a few times. The chain combines TRBV5-1 with TRBJ1-1; D call uncertain. Germline V gene data show CDR1 as SGHRS and CDR2 as YFSETQ. There are 14 residues in the CDR3. The V end was cut by 4 bases, the J end by 0 bases, with 10 bases between. This chain's CDR3 is CASSPPGVNTEAFF. The CDR3 coding sequence is TGCGCCAGCAGCCCCCCGGGAGTGAACACTGAAGCTTTCTTT.

V is TRBV28 and J is TRBJ1-2, with D possibly matching TRBD1 (6 bases). This CDR3 spans 14 amino acids. Deletions cut 5 bases from V and 4 bases from J, with 14 bases between. Germline V gives CDR1 MDHEN, CDR2 SYDVKM. CDR3 sequence: CASSPTDRLYGYTF. CDR3 sequence (DNA): TGTGCCAGCAGTCCTACCGACAGGCTCTATGGCTACACCTTC.

Turning to this clonotype: At one boundary the junction diverges from the germline segment, which might be a read error. The chain uses TRBV18 and TRBJ2-1; 7 nucleotides match TRBD2. Per germline, CDR1 KGHSH and CDR2 LQKENI. This CDR3 has 16 amino acids. CDR3 loop: CVSSPLRGSSYNEQFF. The CDR3, as DNA: TGTGTCAGCTCACCTTTGCGGGGGAGCTCCTACAATGAGCAGTTCTTC. Full variable domain (remainder filled in from reference TRBV18 and TRBJ2-1): NAGVMQNPRHLVRRRGQEARLRCSPMKGHSHVYWYRQLPEEGLKFMVYLQKENIIDESGMPKERFSAEFPKEGPSILRIQQVVRGDSAAYFCVSSPLRGSSYNEQFFGPGTRLTVL.

V and J are TRBV5-1 and TRBJ2-7; D may match TRBD1 or TRBD2 (6 bases each). Germline CDR1 is SGHRS and CDR2 is YFSETQ. Trimming left V 3 bases short and J 3 bases short, with 22 bases between. The CDR3 sequence is 17 residues long. This CDR3 reads CASSSQIQGRGHYEQYF. CDR3 in DNA: TGCGCCAGCAGCTCCCAAATACAGGGTCGGGGGCACTACGAGCAGTACTTC.

V gene TRBV11-2 combines with J gene TRBJ2-7; D not resolved. Between the trimmed V and J ends, which lost 8 bases and 3 bases, there was a span of 11 bases. The CDR3 consists of 12 residues. The germline V gene encodes CDR1 SGHAT and CDR2 FQNNGV. CDR3 residues: CASALPGYEQYF. CDR3 sequence (DNA): TGTGCCAGCGCACTCCCGGGCTACGAGCAGTACTTC.